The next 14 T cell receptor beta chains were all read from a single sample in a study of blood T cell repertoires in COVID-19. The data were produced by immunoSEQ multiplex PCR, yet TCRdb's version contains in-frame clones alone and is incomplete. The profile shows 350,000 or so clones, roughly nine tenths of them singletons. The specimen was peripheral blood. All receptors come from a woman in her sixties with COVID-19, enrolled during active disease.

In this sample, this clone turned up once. The CDR3 is CASSKTGSSYGYTF. CDR3 sequence (DNA): TGTGCCAGCTCAAAGACAGGGAGCTCTTATGGCTACACCTTC. V gene TRBV18 combines with J gene TRBJ1-2; 7 bases fit TRBD1. The CDR3 loop spans 14 amino acids. Germline assignment: CDR1 KGHSH and CDR2 LQKENI. Trimming at V came to 5 bases and at J to 5 bases, leaving 8 bases not matched to a gene. Drawing the rest from reference TRBV18 and TRBJ1-2, the complete variable domain is NAGVMQNPRHLVRRRGQEARLRCSPMKGHSHVYWYRQLPEEGLKFMVYLQKENIIDESGMPKERFSAEFPKEGPSILRIQQVVRGDSAAYFCASSKTGSSYGYTFGSGTRLTVV.

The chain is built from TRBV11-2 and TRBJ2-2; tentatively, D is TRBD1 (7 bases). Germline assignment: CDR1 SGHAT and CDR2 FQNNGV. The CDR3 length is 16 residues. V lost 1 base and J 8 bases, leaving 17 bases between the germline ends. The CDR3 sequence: CASSLGLGGGFGELFF. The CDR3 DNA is TGTGCCAGCAGCTTAGGACTAGGGGGCGGTTTTGGGGAGCTGTTTTTT.

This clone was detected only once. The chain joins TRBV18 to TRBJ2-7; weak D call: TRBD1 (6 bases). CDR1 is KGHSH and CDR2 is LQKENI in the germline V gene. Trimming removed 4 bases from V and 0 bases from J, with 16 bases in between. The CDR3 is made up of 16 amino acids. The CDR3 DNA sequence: TGTGCCAGCTCACTCCAACAGGGATATTTCTCCTACGAGCAGTACTTC. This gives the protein CASSLQQGYFSYEQYF.

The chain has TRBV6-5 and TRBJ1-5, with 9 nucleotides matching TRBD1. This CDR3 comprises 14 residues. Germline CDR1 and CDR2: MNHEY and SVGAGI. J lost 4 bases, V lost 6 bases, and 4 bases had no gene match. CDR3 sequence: CASSHDRGNQPQHF. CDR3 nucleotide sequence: TGTGCCAGCAGCCACGACAGGGGGAATCAGCCCCAGCATTTT.

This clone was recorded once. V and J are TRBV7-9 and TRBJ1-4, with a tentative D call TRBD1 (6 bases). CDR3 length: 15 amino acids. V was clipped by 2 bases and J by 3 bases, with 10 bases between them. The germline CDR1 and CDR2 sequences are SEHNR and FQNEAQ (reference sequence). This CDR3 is CASSLRGGPNEKLFF. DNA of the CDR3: TGTGCCAGCAGCTTAAGAGGGGGACCTAATGAAAAACTGTTTTTT.

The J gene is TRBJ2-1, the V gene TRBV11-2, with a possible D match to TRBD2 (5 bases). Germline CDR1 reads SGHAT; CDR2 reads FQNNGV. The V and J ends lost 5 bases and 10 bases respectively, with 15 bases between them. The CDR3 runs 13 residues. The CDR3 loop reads CASSTERVGEQFF. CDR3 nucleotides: TGTGCCAGCAGCACGGAGAGGGTAGGCGAGCAGTTCTTC. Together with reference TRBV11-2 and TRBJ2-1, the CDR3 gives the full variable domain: EAGVAQSPRYKIIEKRQSVAFWCNPISGHATLYWYQQILGQGPKLLIQFQNNGVVDDSQLPKDRFSAERLKGVDSTLKIQPAKLEDSAVYLCASSTERVGEQFFGPGTRLTVL.

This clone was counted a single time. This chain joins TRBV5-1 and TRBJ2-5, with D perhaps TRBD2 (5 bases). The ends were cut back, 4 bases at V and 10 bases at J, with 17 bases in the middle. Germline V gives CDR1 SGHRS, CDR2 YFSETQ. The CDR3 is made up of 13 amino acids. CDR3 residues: CASSEAGGAVQYF. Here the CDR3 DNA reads TGCGCCAGCAGCGAGGCGGGCGGAGCGGTCCAGTACTTC. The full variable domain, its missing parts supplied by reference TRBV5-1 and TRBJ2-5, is KAGVTQTPRYLIKTRGQQVTLSCSPISGHRSVSWYQQTPGQGLQFLFEYFSETQRNKGNFPGRFSGRQFSNSRSEMNVSTLELGDSALYLCASSEAGGAVQYFGPGTRLLVL.

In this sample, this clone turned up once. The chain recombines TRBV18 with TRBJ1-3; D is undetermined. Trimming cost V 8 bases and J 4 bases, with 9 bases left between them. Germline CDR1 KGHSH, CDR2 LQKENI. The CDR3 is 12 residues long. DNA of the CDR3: TGTGCCAGCGACCCGGGGGGAAACACCATATATTTT. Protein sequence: CASDPGGNTIYF.

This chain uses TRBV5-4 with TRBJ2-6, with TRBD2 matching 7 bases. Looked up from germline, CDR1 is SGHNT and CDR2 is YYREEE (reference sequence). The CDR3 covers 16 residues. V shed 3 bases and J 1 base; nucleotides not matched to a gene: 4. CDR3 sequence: CASSSWGGSGANVLTF. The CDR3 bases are TGTGCCAGCAGCTCTTGGGGGGGATCTGGGGCCAACGTCCTGACTTTC.

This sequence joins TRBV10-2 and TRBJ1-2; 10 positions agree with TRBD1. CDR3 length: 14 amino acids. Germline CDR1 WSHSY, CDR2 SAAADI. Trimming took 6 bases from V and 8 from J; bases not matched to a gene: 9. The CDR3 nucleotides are TGCGCCAGCAGCCCAGAGACAGGGGGCAGAGGCTACACCTTC. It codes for CASSPETGGRGYTF.

The CDR3 nucleotides are TGTGCCAGACGGGGGACAGGGACTATGAACACTGAAGCTTTCTTT. This sequence encodes CARRGTGTMNTEAFF. V usage is TRBV11-2 and J usage is TRBJ1-1, with 9 bases that match TRBD1. This CDR3 contains 15 residues. The germline V gene has CDR1 SGHAT and CDR2 FQNNGV. J lost 0 bases, V lost 9 bases, and 8 bases had no gene match.

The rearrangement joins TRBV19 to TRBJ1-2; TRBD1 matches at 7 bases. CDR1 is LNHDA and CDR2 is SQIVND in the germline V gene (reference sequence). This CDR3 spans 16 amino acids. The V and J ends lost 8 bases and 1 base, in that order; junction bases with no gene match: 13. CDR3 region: CASHRGLDRLNYGYTF. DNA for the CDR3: TGTGCCAGTCATAGGGGATTGGACAGGCTTAACTATGGCTACACCTTC.

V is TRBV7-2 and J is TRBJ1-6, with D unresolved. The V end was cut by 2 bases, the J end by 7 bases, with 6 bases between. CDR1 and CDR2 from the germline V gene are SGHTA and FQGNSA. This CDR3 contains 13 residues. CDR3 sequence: CASSLNRNSPLHF. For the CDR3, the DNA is TGTGCCAGCAGCTTAAACAGAAATTCACCCCTCCACTTT.

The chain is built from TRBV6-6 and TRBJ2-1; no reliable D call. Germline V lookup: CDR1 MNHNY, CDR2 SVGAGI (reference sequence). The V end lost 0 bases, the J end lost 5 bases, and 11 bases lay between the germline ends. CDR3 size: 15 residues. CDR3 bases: TGTGCCAGCAGTTACTCGAGTCCTCTTGACAATGAGCAGTTCTTC. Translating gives CASSYSSPLDNEQFF.